This TCR beta chain was observed in a study of T cell responses to AZD1222 COVID-19 vaccine. Broader study findings: Repertoires were collected only later (after the peak T cell response had occurred).

V was pared by 4 bases and J by 5 bases, with 13 bases between. The CDR3 has 13 residues. Germline V CDR1 and CDR2: SGHNT, YYREEE (reference sequence). Some clones are missing from TCRdb's copy, which holds only in-frame ones; the method was immunoSEQ multiplex PCR. The profile covers about 100,000 clones, with 70% to 90% appearing a single time and 10% taken by the ten largest. As to this clone: What it binds is not known.

Second-dose groups at about 4 or about 12 weeks were pooled. This chain connects TRBV5-4 to TRBJ2-7; tentative D call: TRBD2 (6 bases). The sequenced sample was peripheral blood, obtained 28 days after the second AZD1222 dose. This receptor was obtained from an adult who received the AZD1222 COVID-19 vaccine. Here the CDR3 DNA reads TGTGCCAGCAGCCCCCGGGGGAGCCACGAGCAGTACTTC. Translating gives CASSPRGSHEQYF.